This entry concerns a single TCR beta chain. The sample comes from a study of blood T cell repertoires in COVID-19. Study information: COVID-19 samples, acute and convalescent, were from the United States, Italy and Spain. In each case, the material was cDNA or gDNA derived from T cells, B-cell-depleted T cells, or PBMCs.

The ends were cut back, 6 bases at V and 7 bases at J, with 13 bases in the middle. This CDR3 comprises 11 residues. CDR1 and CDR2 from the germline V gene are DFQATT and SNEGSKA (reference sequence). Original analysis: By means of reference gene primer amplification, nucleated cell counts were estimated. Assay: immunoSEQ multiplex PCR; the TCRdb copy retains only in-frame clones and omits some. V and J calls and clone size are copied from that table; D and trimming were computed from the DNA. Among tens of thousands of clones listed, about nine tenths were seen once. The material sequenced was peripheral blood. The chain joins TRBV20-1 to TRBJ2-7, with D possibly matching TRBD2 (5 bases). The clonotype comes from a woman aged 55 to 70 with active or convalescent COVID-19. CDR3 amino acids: CSAQMGGEQYF. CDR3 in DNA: TGCAGTGCCCAAATGGGCGGGGAGCAGTACTTC.